This TCR beta chain was sequenced for a study of cytomegalovirus exposure and HLA in healthy donors. Study-wide findings and caveats: Cytomegalovirus status, reportedly, was diagnosed with high specificity and sensitivity by the classifier. First-cohort TCR clusters tended to co-occur in the 90 to 150 validation repertoires, a later analysis found. The authors enumerated over 150 TCR beta chains as linked to cytomegalovirus.

With regard to this clone: Its antigen is currently unknown.

This CDR3 has 14 amino acids. V shed 0 bases, J shed 8 bases, and the junction held 3 bases outside the gene matches. CDR1 is SGHTS, CDR2 YDEGEE, per germline. The donors were part of the approximately 130-subject validation cohort, which stood apart from the approximately 630-subject first cohort. Sequencing was performed with immunoSEQ multiplex PCR; in TCRdb, only in-frame clones are kept and a portion is missing. The sample lists about 78,000 clones, 90% to 97% occurring once. V usage is TRBV5-8 and J usage is TRBJ1-5; 9 nucleotides match TRBD1. The sequence was obtained from a man aged 18 to 30 in good health and CMV-seropositive. The sequenced material came from PBMCs. The CDR3 DNA follows: TGTGCCAGCAGCTTGGGACAGGGGGGAGAGCCCCAGCATTTT. This codes for CASSLGQGGEPQHF. Full variable domain (missing parts from reference TRBV5-8 and TRBJ1-5): EAGVTQSPTHLIKTRGQQATLRCSPISGHTSVYWYQQALGLGLQFLLWYDEGEERNRGNFPPRFSGRQFPNYSSELNVNALELEDSALYLCASSLGQGGEPQHFGDGTRLSIL.